Shown below are 17 T cell receptor beta chains from a single sample sequenced in a study of blood T cell repertoires in COVID-19. Sequencing used immunoSEQ multiplex PCR; TCRdb keeps in-frame clones, though not all of them. The profile covers 35,000 to 45,000 clones, with 70% to 90% appearing a single time and almost 35% taken by the ten largest. Source material: peripheral blood. The origin of the receptors is a man between 70 and 80 years old with active COVID-19.

This chain connects TRBV9 to TRBJ1-2, with D tentatively TRBD1 (6 bases). V was pared by 3 bases and J by 5 bases, with 14 bases between. Germline lookup yields CDR1 SGDLS and CDR2 YYNGEE. The CDR3 is made up of 14 amino acids. The CDR3: CASSDYRQGYGYTF. CDR3 sequence (DNA): TGTGCCAGCAGCGACTACCGGCAGGGGTATGGCTACACCTTC.

The genes are TRBV4-3 and TRBJ2-7; maybe TRBD1 (5 bases). Trimming cost V 2 bases and J 4 bases, with 15 bases left between them. CDR1 and CDR2 (germline): LGHNA, YSLEER. CDR3 length: 15 residues. The CDR3 nucleotides are TGCGCCAGCAGCCAAACCCTGACAGTTAGTTACGAGCAGTACTTC. This sequence encodes CASSQTLTVSYEQYF.

The chain has TRBV28 and TRBJ1-6; TRBD1 matches 12 bases. Trimming took 7 bases from V and 8 from J; bases not matched to a gene: 12. Per germline, CDR1 MDHEN and CDR2 SYDVKM. The CDR3 length is 17 residues. CDR3 in amino acids: CASNIAGTGGIYSPLHF. The CDR3 region has the DNA TGTGCCAGCAACATCGCCGGGACAGGGGGCATTTATTCACCCCTCCACTTT.

The chain is built from TRBV28 and TRBJ1-4; D ambiguous. The CDR3 has 16 residues. CDR1 and CDR2 (germline): MDHEN, SYDVKM. Trimming took 5 bases from V and 0 from J, leaving 13 bases between them. CDR3: CASSPNRQPTNEKLFF. The CDR3 nucleotides are TGTGCCAGCAGTCCAAACCGACAACCAACTAATGAAAAACTGTTTTTT.

This chain joins TRBV19 and TRBJ2-7; no definite D call. Germline assignment: CDR1 LNHDA and CDR2 SQIVND (reference sequence). The CDR3 length is 13 residues. Trimming removed 3 bases from V and 3 bases from J, with 9 bases in between. The DNA of the CDR3 is TGTGCCAGTAGTATTAAACTGCACTACGAGCAGTACTTC. Translating gives CASSIKLHYEQYF.

V and J are TRBV4-3 and TRBJ2-3, with D perhaps TRBD2 (6 bases). CDR1 is LGHNA, CDR2 YSLEER, per germline. This CDR3 contains 15 residues. Trimming left V 1 base short and J 4 bases short, with 12 bases between. The CDR3 loop is CASSQGLSGADTQYF. As DNA, the CDR3 is TGCGCCAGCAGCCAAGGCCTGTCGGGGGCAGATACGCAGTATTTT.

The rearrangement joins TRBV11-3 to TRBJ2-2; D is perhaps TRBD2 (5 bases). The CDR3 covers 14 residues. V lost 5 bases to trimming and J lost 6 bases, with 13 bases between them. From germline, CDR1 is SGHNT and CDR2 YENEEA. The CDR3: CASSPGSPAGELFF. CDR3 DNA: TGTGCCAGCAGCCCGGGGTCCCCAGCCGGGGAGCTGTTTTTT.

This rearrangement joins TRBV5-1 to TRBJ1-5; 11 nucleotides match TRBD1. Germline CDR1 SGHRS, CDR2 YFSETQ. The ends lost 1 base at V and 4 bases at J; junction bases unmatched: 4. The CDR3 has 16 residues. Here the CDR3 reads CASSLSGTGGNQPQHF. The CDR3 DNA sequence: TGCGCCAGCAGCTTGTCCGGGACAGGGGGGAATCAGCCCCAGCATTTT.

This clone has only one observation. The chain carries TRBV11-3 and TRBJ2-7; D not resolved. The V end was cut by 1 base, the J end by 7 bases, with 11 bases between. This CDR3 has 13 amino acids. In germline, CDR1 is SGHNT, CDR2 YENEEA. CDR3 in DNA: TGTGCCAGCAGCTTAGTGTCTGGCGGTGAGCAGTACTTC. Protein sequence: CASSLVSGGEQYF.

This chain joins TRBV6-5 and TRBJ2-5, with 11 bases aligning to TRBD2. The CDR3 length is 16 residues. Germline values: CDR1 MNHEY, CDR2 SVGAGI. J was trimmed by 2 bases and V by 2 bases; bases with no gene match: 4. Written as DNA, the CDR3 is TGTGCCAGCAGTTACCAGGGACTAGCGGATCAAGAGACCCAGTACTTC. This encodes CASSYQGLADQETQYF.

The rearrangement uses TRBV14 and TRBJ2-7; D possibly corresponds to TRBD2 (7 bases). The germline V and J ends were trimmed by 3 bases and 7 bases, with 19 bases remaining between them. The CDR3 length is 15 residues. Germline CDR1 reads SGHDN; CDR2 reads FVKESK. The DNA of the CDR3 is TGTGCCAGCAGCCAGGTGGCGGGGGCCTCGGGGGAGCAGTACTTC. This sequence encodes CASSQVAGASGEQYF.

For the CDR3, the DNA is TGTGCCATCAGTGAGGGACAGGGAGACGAGCAGTACTTC. This sequence encodes CAISEGQGDEQYF. The chain is built from TRBV10-3 and TRBJ2-7, with 8 bases lining up with TRBD1. The CDR3 loop spans 13 amino acids. Germline-derived CDR1 and CDR2 are ENHRY and SYGVKD. The junction had 2 bases not matched to a gene; V was cut back by 2 bases and J by 5 bases.

Only a few counts were recorded for this clone. The rearrangement uses TRBV9 and TRBJ2-1; TRBD2 might be the D (6 bases). CDR3 size: 16 residues. The V end was cut by 4 bases, the J end by 7 bases, with 21 bases between. Germline V lookup: CDR1 SGDLS, CDR2 YYNGEE. CDR3 nucleotides: TGTGCCAGCAGCCCTTACTGGACTATCTCGGGGAATGAGCAGTTCTTC. This encodes CASSPYWTISGNEQFF.

V is TRBV28 and J is TRBJ2-1; 10 positions match TRBD2. CDR3 length equals 15 residues. The J segment lost 8 bases and the V segment lost 2 bases, leaving 6 bases of the junction unmatched. Germline V gene data show CDR1 as MDHEN and CDR2 as SYDVKM. Here the CDR3 reads CASSLVAGGRDEQFF. The DNA for the CDR3 is TGTGCCAGCAGTTTAGTAGCGGGAGGTAGGGATGAGCAGTTCTTC.

This clone has only a few counts. The genes are TRBV19 and TRBJ2-7; a weak D match, TRBD1 (5 bases). CDR3 length: 13 residues. V gave up 2 bases and J gave up 5 bases, with 10 bases separating them. The germline V gene has CDR1 LNHDA and CDR2 SQIVND (reference sequence). CDR3 coding DNA: TGTGCCAGTAGTATAACAGGCGCCCACGAGCAGTACTTC. This codes for CASSITGAHEQYF. Complete variable domain (other parts from reference TRBV19 and TRBJ2-7): DGGITQSPKYLFRKEGQNVTLSCEQNLNHDAMYWYRQDPGQGLRLIYYSQIVNDFQKGDIAEGYSVSREKKESFPLTVTSAQKNPTAFYLCASSITGAHEQYFGPGTRLTVT.

This clone was picked up one time. The gene calls are TRBV6-2 or TRBV6-3 and TRBJ2-5; no firm D call. The V end was cut by 0 bases, the J end by 5 bases, with 13 bases between. The germline gives CDR1 MNHEY, CDR2 SVGEGT. The CDR3 spans 15 residues. For the CDR3, the DNA is TGTGCCAGCAGTTACTCGACCGGAGAGGTTGAGACCCAGTACTTC. This codes for CASSYSTGEVETQYF.

The chain employs TRBV28 and TRBJ1-2; tentative D call: TRBD1 (5 bases). Trimming removed 7 bases from V and 2 bases from J, with 17 bases in between. From germline, CDR1 is MDHEN and CDR2 SYDVKM. The CDR3 runs 15 residues. The CDR3 DNA is TGTGCCAGCACCTTGATACGGGGGGGAAACTATGGCTACACCTTC. Its translation is CASTLIRGGNYGYTF.